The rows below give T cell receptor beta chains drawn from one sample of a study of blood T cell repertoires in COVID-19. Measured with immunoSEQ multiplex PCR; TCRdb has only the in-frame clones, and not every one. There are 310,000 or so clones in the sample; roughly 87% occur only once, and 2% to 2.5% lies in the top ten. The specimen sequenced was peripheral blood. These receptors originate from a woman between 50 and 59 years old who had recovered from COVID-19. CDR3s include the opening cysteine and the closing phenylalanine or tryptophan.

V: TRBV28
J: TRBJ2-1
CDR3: CASSAGGPNNEQFF

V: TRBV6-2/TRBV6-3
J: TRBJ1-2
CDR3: CASSYYRGQGVAASYTF

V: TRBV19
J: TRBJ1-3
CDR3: CASSPSLGSNTIYF

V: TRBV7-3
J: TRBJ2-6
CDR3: CASSLRTGIGGANVLTF

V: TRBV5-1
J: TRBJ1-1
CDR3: CASSFQYRVNTEAFF

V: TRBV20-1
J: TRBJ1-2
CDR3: CSASFWGTVGSYTF

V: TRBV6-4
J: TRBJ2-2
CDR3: CASRAGNTGELFF

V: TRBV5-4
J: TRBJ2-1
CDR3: CASSPRRASGLSYNEQFF

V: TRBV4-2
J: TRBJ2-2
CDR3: CASSQDALGGGRSGELFF

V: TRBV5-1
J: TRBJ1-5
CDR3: CASSFDSMSNQPQHF

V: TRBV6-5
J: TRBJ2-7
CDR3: CASSRSGGHSYEQYF

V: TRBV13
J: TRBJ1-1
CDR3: CASSLDPVSTEAFF

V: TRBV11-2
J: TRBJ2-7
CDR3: CASSSQVHEQYF

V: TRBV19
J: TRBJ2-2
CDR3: CASSLGGLIGAGELFF

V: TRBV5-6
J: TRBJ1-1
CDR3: CASSFIRVPEAFF

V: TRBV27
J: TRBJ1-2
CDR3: CASSLSTGTGYNGYTF

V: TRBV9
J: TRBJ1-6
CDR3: CASSVGQESWAPLHF

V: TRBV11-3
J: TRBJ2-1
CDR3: CASSLGGAYNEQFF

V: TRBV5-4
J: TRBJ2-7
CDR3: CASSLSAMSYEQYF

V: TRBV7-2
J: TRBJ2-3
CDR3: CASSRGLRSGTTDTQYF

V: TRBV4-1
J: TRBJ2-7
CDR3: CASSQHPRTGISYEQYF

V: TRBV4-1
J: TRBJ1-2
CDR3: CASSQGAGLNYGYTF

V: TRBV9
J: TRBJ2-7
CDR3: CASTGTATGEQYF

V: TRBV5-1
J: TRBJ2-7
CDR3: CASRWTASSYEQYF

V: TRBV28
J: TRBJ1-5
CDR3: CASSPFRTGGHQPQHF

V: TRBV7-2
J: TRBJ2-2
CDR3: CASSLRSGLTNTGELFF

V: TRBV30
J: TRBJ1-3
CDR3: CAWSAVRVGNTIYF

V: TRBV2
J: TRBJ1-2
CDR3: CASSPGTGYGYTF

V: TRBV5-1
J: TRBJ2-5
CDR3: CASSLGATTEETQYF

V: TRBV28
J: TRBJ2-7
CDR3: CASSYPGQGSYEQYF

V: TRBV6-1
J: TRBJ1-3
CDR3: CASSGLQGRAGNTIYF

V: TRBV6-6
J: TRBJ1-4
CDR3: CASSRTLSSTGGGEKLFF

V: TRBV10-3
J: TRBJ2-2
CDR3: CAIRGTGGTGELFF

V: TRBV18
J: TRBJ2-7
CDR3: CASSPKLGRQGGDEQYF

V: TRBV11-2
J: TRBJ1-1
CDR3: CASSPDRVDEAFF

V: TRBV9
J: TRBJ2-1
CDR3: CASSVASGRAGAYNEQFF

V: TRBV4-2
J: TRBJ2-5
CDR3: CASSQEEGLVGRETQYF

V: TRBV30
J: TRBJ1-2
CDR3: CACAPGRNYGYTF

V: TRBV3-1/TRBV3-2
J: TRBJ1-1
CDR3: CASSLGQGVLDTEAFF

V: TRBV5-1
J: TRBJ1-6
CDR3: CASSLGNGNSPLHF

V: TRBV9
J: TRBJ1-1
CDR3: CASSPVRGWNTEAFF

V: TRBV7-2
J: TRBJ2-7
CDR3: CASSLGAQGAREQYF

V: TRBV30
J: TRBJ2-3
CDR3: CAWSRGLAGEDTQYF

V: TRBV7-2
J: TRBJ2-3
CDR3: CASSYRTSGMADTQYF

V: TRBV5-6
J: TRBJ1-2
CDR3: CASSEPPDRYNYGYTF

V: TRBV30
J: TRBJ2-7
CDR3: CAWRKNRERYEQYF

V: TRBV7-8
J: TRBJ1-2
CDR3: CASSLATAGGGYTF

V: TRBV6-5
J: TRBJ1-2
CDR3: CASRLEFQDYGYTF

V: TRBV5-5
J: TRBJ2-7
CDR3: CASSTPGQGRAQYF

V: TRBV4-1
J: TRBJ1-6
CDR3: CASSQMGTNSPLHF

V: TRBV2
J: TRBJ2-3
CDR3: CASGRPGGEGEDTQYF

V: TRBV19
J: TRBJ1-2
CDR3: CASSIHDPGVNGYTF

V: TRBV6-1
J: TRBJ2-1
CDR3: CASSVAGGQGEQFF

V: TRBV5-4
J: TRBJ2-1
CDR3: CASSFNGRAQANEQFF

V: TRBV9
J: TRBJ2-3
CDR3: CASSKRGWAGSFTDTQYF

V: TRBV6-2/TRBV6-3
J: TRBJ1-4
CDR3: CASSPKEKLFF

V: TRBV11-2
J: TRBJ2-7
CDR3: CASSLGVGAPYEQYF

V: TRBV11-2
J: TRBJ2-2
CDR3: CASRRAGTVNTGELFF

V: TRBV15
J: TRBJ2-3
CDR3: CATSTRADTQYF